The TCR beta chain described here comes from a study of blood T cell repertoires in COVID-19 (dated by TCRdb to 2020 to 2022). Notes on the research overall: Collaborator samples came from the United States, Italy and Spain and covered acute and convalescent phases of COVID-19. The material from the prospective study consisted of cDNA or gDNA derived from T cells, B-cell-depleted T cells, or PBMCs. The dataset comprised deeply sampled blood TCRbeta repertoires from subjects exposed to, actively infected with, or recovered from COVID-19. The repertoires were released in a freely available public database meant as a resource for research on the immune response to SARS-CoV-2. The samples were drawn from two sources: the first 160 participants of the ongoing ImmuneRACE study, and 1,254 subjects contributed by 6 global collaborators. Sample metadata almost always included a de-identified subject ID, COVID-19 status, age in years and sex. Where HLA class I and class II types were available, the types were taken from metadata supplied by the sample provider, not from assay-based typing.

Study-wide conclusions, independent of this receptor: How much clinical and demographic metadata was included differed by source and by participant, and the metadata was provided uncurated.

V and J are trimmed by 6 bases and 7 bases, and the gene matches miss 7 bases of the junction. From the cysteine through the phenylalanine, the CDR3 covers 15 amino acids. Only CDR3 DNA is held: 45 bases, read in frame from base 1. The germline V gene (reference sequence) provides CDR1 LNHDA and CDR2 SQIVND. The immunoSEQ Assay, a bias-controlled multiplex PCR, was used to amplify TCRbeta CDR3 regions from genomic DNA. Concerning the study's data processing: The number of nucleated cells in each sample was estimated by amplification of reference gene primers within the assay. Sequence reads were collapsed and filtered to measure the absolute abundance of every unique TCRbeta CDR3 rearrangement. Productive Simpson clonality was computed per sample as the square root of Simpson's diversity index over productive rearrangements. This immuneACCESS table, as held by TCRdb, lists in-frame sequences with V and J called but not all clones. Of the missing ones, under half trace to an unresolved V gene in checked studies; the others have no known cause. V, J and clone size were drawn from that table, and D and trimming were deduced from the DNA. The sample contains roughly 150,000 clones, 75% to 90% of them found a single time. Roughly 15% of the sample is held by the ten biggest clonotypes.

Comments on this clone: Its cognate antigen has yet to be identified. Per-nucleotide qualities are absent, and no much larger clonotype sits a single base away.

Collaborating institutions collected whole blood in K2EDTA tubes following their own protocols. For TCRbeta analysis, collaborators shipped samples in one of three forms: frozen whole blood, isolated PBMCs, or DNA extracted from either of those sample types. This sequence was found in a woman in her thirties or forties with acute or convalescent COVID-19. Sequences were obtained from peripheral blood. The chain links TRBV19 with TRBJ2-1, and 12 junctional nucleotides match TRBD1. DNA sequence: TGTGCCAGTAGCGAAGGGACAGGGGGCGGGAATGAGCAGTTCTTC. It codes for CASSEGTGGGNEQFF.